Each of the 15 T cell receptor beta chains below was sequenced from the same sample in a study of T cell changes during pregnancy in multiple sclerosis. Clones were sequenced by immunoSEQ multiplex PCR, and TCRdb holds only the in-frame ones, with some missing. The data show approximately 41,000 clones, with roughly 87% seen just once and 1% to 1.5% held by the top ten. Sequencing used CD4+ T cells from peripheral blood mononuclear cells, obtained in the first trimester of pregnancy. The receptors originated from a female donor with multiple sclerosis, enrolled in a pregnancy study.

J is TRBJ2-1 and V is TRBV6-6, with TRBD2 matching 11 bases. V was clipped by 2 bases and J by 2 bases; unmatched bases: 2. CDR1 is MNHNY, CDR2 SVGAGI, per germline (reference sequence). The CDR3 spans 16 residues. The CDR3 DNA reads TGTGCCAGCAGTTACGGGACTAGCGGCCCCTACAATGAGCAGTTCTTC. As protein: CASSYGTSGPYNEQFF.

This chain joins TRBV19 and TRBJ1-1; D unresolved. V dropped 7 bases and J dropped 3 bases, with 15 bases sitting between them. CDR1 and CDR2 (germline): LNHDA, SQIVND (reference sequence). CDR3 size: 14 residues. The CDR3 DNA follows: TGTGCCAGTACCTTGGGTCGCCAGGACACTGAAGCTTTCTTT. It is translated as CASTLGRQDTEAFF.

The chain combines TRBV5-6 with TRBJ2-3; 9 positions match TRBD1. Germline CDR1 SGHDT, CDR2 YYEEEE. This CDR3 region has 18 residues. Losses at the gene ends were 1 base for V and 0 bases for J; bases not matched to a gene: 9. CDR3 nucleotides: TGTGCCAGCAGCTTGAGGACAGGGGATTCCTTCAGCACAGATACGCAGTATTTT. It translates to CASSLRTGDSFSTDTQYF.

J is TRBJ2-7 and V is TRBV5-1; maybe TRBD1 (6 bases). The CDR3 loop spans 14 amino acids. Looked up from germline, CDR1 is SGHRS and CDR2 is YFSETQ. Trimming took off 0 bases at V and 4 bases at J, with 11 bases between the two ends. CDR3 sequence: CASSLDRDVYEQYF. The CDR3, as DNA: TGCGCCAGCAGCTTGGACAGGGACGTGTACGAGCAGTACTTC.

The chain links TRBV5-6 to TRBJ2-7; 7 bases match TRBD2. V lost 2 bases to trimming and J lost 1 base; unmatched junction nucleotides: 9. The germline V gene encodes CDR1 SGHDT and CDR2 YYEEEE. This CDR3 comprises 16 residues. CDR3 nucleotide sequence: TGTGCCAGCAGCTTACCCAGCGGGGCACGATCCTACGAGCAGTACTTC. It is translated as CASSLPSGARSYEQYF.

The chain couples TRBV5-1 to TRBJ2-3; 7 bases are shared with TRBD2. Germline CDR1 is SGHRS and CDR2 is YFSETQ. The ends lost 4 bases at V and 2 bases at J; junction bases unmatched: 10. There are 16 residues in the CDR3. The DNA of the CDR3 is TGCGCCAGCAGCCCTCAGACTAGCCGCATCACAGATACGCAGTATTTT. Translating gives CASSPQTSRITDTQYF.

The V call is TRBV6-5, the J call TRBJ2-3; TRBD1 matches 10 bases. CDR3 length: 14 amino acids. Germline values: CDR1 MNHEY, CDR2 SVGAGI. V shed 8 bases, J shed 4 bases, and the junction held 6 bases outside the gene matches. Here the CDR3 reads CASGDRGRADTQYF. As DNA, the CDR3 is TGTGCCAGCGGAGACAGGGGGCGCGCAGATACGCAGTATTTT.

The rearrangement links TRBV18 to TRBJ2-5, with TRBD2 as a possible D gene (5 bases). CDR1 and CDR2 from the germline V gene are KGHSH and LQKENI. This CDR3 contains 15 residues. V shed 3 bases and J shed 2 bases, with 13 bases lying between them. CDR3 in amino acids: CASSPPGYTQETQYF. DNA of the CDR3: TGTGCCAGCTCACCTCCGGGGTATACTCAAGAGACCCAGTACTTC.

This chain connects TRBV6-1 to TRBJ1-1; D not resolved. This CDR3 has 13 amino acids. The V gene lost 2 bases and the J gene lost 1 base, with 5 bases spanning the gap. Germline V gene lookup returns CDR1 MNHNS and CDR2 SASEGT. This chain's CDR3 is CASSEQENTEAFF. For the CDR3, the DNA is TGTGCCAGCAGTGAACAGGAGAACACTGAAGCTTTCTTT.

This chain uses TRBV28 with TRBJ2-1, with D possibly TRBD1 on 6 matching bases. The CDR3 is 13 amino acids. Trimming removed 10 bases at V and 4 bases at J, with 14 bases between. Germline lookup yields CDR1 MDHEN and CDR2 SYDVKM. The CDR3 loop reads CATADRLYNEQFF. CDR3 DNA: TGTGCCACCGCGGACAGATTATACAATGAGCAGTTCTTC. The full variable domain, with the rest looked up from reference TRBV28 and TRBJ2-1, is DVKVTQSSRYLVKRTGEKVFLECVQDMDHENMFWYRQDPGLGLRLIYFSYDVKMKEKGDIPEGYSVSREKKERFSLILESASTNQTSMYLCATADRLYNEQFFGPGTRLTVL.

The chain recombines TRBV28 with TRBJ2-1; 10 nucleotides match TRBD2. V lost 5 bases and J lost 0; bases outside the gene matches: 7. The V gene's germline CDR1 is MDHEN and CDR2 SYDVKM. This CDR3 comprises 17 residues. The CDR3 is CASSTDSGRASYNEQFF. DNA for the CDR3: TGTGCCAGCAGTACGGACAGCGGGAGGGCCTCCTACAATGAGCAGTTCTTC. The full variable domain, completed using reference TRBV28 and TRBJ2-1, is DVKVTQSSRYLVKRTGEKVFLECVQDMDHENMFWYRQDPGLGLRLIYFSYDVKMKEKGDIPEGYSVSREKKERFSLILESASTNQTSMYLCASSTDSGRASYNEQFFGPGTRLTVL.

This chain links TRBV4-2 with TRBJ1-4; D unclear. V was shortened by 4 bases and J by 2 bases, with 11 bases between the two germline ends. This CDR3 region has 15 residues. Per germline, CDR1 LGHNA and CDR2 YNFKEQ. The CDR3 nucleotides are TGTGCCAGCAGCCCCCTGGGAGGCACTAATGAAAAACTGTTTTTT. Encoded protein: CASSPLGGTNEKLFF.

V and J are TRBV19 and TRBJ1-4; TRBD1 agrees at 10 bases. The germline gives CDR1 LNHDA, CDR2 SQIVND (reference sequence). CDR3 length: 15 residues. J gave up 6 bases and V 4 bases, and 5 bases lay outside the gene matches. CDR3 protein: CASSKAGTGDEKLFF. The CDR3 nucleotides are TGTGCCAGTAGTAAGGCCGGGACAGGGGATGAAAAACTGTTTTTT. Complete variable domain (other parts from reference TRBV19 and TRBJ1-4): DGGITQSPKYLFRKEGQNVTLSCEQNLNHDAMYWYRQDPGQGLRLIYYSQIVNDFQKGDIAEGYSVSREKKESFPLTVTSAQKNPTAFYLCASSKAGTGDEKLFFGSGTQLSVL.

The rearrangement joins TRBV7-9 to TRBJ2-3; D is uncertain. CDR3 length: 14 residues. Germline values: CDR1 SEHNR, CDR2 FQNEAQ (reference sequence). Trimming stripped 1 base from V and 4 bases from J, with 9 bases between. DNA of the CDR3: TGTGCCAGCAGCTTAGGCGCTAGAGCAGATACGCAGTATTTT. Protein sequence: CASSLGARADTQYF.

In regard to this clone: One end of the junction does not line up with germline, which may come from a read error. The V and J genes are TRBV7-7 and TRBJ2-2, with D perhaps TRBD2 (5 bases). The CDR3 runs 16 residues. Germline values: CDR1 SSHAT, CDR2 FNYEAQ (reference sequence). The CDR3 is CASSPFGLANTGELFF. CDR3 nucleotide sequence: TGTGCTAGCAGTCCCTTCGGGCTAGCTAACACCGGGGAGCTGTTTTTT.